A selection of T cell receptor beta chains follows, all from one sample in a study of control samples from healthy donors and cancer patients. Generated by immunoSEQ multiplex PCR, the TCRdb table keeps only in-frame clones and is missing some. This table lists roughly 200,000 clones. The specimen was blood. Every receptor here comes from a young woman in good health. The conserved cysteine and the conserved F or W are not part of the CDR3 here. Fields, in order: J gene, D gene, V gene, CDR3 protein. A D gene is named only where the DNA matches it firmly.

TRBJ1-3 | NA | TRBV5-1 | ASSLAVAGTGNTIY
TRBJ1-4 | NA | TRBV28 | ASSLSVSGFEKLF
TRBJ1-1 | NA | TRBV6-6 | ASRGLGHTEAF
TRBJ2-5 | TRBD1 | TRBV10-3 | ATHVGQGVETQY
TRBJ1-6 | NA | TRBV3-1/TRBV3-2 | ASSQGLGYSPLH
TRBJ2-5 | NA | TRBV24-1 | ATRSTDQETQY
TRBJ1-2 | TRBD1 | TRBV6-1 | ASSDTGETTYGYT
TRBJ2-2 | NA | TRBV29-1 | SGVQGTGELF
TRBJ1-2 | NA | TRBV5-6 | ASSLWVSGYT
TRBJ2-5 | TRBD2 | TRBV4-2 | ASSQTGTSGGQETQY
TRBJ1-5 | NA | TRBV7-9 | ASSLVGEHQPQH
TRBJ2-2 | TRBD1 | TRBV7-9 | ASSLLGQTGELF
TRBJ2-3 | TRBD1 | TRBV12-5 | ASGLTEPGTGKLSTDTQY
TRBJ1-5 | NA | TRBV4-1 | ASSQVYGGNQPQH
TRBJ1-5 | TRBD1 | TRBV28 | ASRVRGQGVRQPQH
TRBJ2-3 | NA | TRBV6-5 | ASRRDSTDTQY
TRBJ2-5 | NA | TRBV5-6 | ASTVLEEETQY
TRBJ1-5 | NA | TRBV28 | ASSFEWTVSNQPQH
TRBJ1-1 | NA | TRBV4-3 | ASSQEPGNTEAF
TRBJ2-5 | TRBD2 | TRBV7-9 | ASSLGWTSGGARETQY
TRBJ1-5 | NA | TRBV27 | ASSPSEGGYQPQH
TRBJ2-3 | NA | TRBV5-1 | ASSLVTDTQY
TRBJ2-1 | NA | TRBV6-5 | ASSYSGRNEQF
TRBJ1-3 | NA | TRBV19 | ASVGPQLSGNTIY
TRBJ2-1 | TRBD1 | TRBV30 | AWSVPGTGYNEQF
TRBJ2-7 | NA | TRBV3-1/TRBV3-2 | ASSHRGRSSYEQY
TRBJ1-1 | NA | TRBV28 | ASSLGQYTEAF
TRBJ2-1 | NA | TRBV4-1 | ASSHREYNEQF
TRBJ2-3 | NA | TRBV5-1 | ASSFWGARSTDTQY